This entry is about one TCR beta chain. Its antigen is currently unknown. Some clones are missing from TCRdb's copy, which holds only in-frame ones; the method was immunoSEQ multiplex PCR. The sample has tens of thousands of clones; around 91% are singletons. V lost 2 bases and J 0 bases, leaving 8 bases between the germline ends. This CDR3 has 14 residues. Per germline, CDR1 SEHNR and CDR2 FQNEAQ (reference sequence). The sample comes from a study of T cell responses to AZD1222 COVID-19 vaccine. Study-wide results and caveats: Variant regions that are unmutated are reportedly the target of nearly half of spike-specific TCRs.

The V and J genes are TRBV7-9 and TRBJ2-7; TRBD1 might be the D (6 bases). The sample consisted of peripheral blood, taken on day 0 of MenACWY control vaccination. The source is an adult in good health. CDR3 in amino acids: CASSLWTDSYEQYF. In nucleotides, the CDR3 is TGTGCCAGCAGCTTATGGACAGACTCCTACGAGCAGTACTTC.